This T cell receptor (beta chain) was retrieved from a study of cytomegalovirus exposure and HLA in healthy donors. Here immunoSEQ multiplex PCR was the method, and the copy in TCRdb shows in-frame clones only, minus some. Of about 73,000 clones listed, roughly 96% are singletons. The V gene end was trimmed by 4 bases and the J gene end by 5 bases; junction bases not matched to a gene: 7. Germline V gene sequence: CDR1 SGDLS, CDR2 YYNGEE. The CDR3 runs 16 residues. As regards this clone: As yet, its antigen is unknown.

Study conclusions and caveats: A few of the chains that were CMV-associated were confirmed in vitro to be specific for CMV antigens. The classifier, whose performance was assessed in both the original and validation cohorts, reportedly diagnosed cytomegalovirus status with high specificity and sensitivity. First-cohort TCR clusters tended to co-occur in the approximately 120 validation repertoires, a later analysis found.

The specimen sequenced was PBMCs. This chain uses TRBV9 with TRBJ2-7; TRBD2 agrees at 15 bases. The sequence derives from a man aged 18 to 29 in good health and CMV-seronegative. In DNA, the CDR3 is TGTGCCAGCAGCCCGCGGACTAGCGGGGGGGCCCACGAGCAGTACTTC. Protein sequence: CASSPRTSGGAHEQYF.